The TCR beta chain described here comes from a study of blood T cell repertoires in COVID-19. V shed 4 bases and J 4 bases; nucleotides not matched to a gene: 6. This CDR3 has 15 residues. Germline V CDR1 and CDR2: LGHNA, YNFKEQ. Here immunoSEQ multiplex PCR was the method, and the copy in TCRdb shows in-frame clones only, minus some. The sample carries around 200,000 clones, around 79% recorded once. The sequence was collected from a man aged 45 to 65 who had recovered from COVID-19. V and J are TRBV4-2 and TRBJ2-5; 10 nucleotides line up with TRBD2. The sequencing input was peripheral blood. CDR3 nucleotides: TGTGCCAGCAGCCTTTTGTCTAGCGGGAGAGAGACCCAGTACTTC. This translates into CASSLLSSGRETQYF.